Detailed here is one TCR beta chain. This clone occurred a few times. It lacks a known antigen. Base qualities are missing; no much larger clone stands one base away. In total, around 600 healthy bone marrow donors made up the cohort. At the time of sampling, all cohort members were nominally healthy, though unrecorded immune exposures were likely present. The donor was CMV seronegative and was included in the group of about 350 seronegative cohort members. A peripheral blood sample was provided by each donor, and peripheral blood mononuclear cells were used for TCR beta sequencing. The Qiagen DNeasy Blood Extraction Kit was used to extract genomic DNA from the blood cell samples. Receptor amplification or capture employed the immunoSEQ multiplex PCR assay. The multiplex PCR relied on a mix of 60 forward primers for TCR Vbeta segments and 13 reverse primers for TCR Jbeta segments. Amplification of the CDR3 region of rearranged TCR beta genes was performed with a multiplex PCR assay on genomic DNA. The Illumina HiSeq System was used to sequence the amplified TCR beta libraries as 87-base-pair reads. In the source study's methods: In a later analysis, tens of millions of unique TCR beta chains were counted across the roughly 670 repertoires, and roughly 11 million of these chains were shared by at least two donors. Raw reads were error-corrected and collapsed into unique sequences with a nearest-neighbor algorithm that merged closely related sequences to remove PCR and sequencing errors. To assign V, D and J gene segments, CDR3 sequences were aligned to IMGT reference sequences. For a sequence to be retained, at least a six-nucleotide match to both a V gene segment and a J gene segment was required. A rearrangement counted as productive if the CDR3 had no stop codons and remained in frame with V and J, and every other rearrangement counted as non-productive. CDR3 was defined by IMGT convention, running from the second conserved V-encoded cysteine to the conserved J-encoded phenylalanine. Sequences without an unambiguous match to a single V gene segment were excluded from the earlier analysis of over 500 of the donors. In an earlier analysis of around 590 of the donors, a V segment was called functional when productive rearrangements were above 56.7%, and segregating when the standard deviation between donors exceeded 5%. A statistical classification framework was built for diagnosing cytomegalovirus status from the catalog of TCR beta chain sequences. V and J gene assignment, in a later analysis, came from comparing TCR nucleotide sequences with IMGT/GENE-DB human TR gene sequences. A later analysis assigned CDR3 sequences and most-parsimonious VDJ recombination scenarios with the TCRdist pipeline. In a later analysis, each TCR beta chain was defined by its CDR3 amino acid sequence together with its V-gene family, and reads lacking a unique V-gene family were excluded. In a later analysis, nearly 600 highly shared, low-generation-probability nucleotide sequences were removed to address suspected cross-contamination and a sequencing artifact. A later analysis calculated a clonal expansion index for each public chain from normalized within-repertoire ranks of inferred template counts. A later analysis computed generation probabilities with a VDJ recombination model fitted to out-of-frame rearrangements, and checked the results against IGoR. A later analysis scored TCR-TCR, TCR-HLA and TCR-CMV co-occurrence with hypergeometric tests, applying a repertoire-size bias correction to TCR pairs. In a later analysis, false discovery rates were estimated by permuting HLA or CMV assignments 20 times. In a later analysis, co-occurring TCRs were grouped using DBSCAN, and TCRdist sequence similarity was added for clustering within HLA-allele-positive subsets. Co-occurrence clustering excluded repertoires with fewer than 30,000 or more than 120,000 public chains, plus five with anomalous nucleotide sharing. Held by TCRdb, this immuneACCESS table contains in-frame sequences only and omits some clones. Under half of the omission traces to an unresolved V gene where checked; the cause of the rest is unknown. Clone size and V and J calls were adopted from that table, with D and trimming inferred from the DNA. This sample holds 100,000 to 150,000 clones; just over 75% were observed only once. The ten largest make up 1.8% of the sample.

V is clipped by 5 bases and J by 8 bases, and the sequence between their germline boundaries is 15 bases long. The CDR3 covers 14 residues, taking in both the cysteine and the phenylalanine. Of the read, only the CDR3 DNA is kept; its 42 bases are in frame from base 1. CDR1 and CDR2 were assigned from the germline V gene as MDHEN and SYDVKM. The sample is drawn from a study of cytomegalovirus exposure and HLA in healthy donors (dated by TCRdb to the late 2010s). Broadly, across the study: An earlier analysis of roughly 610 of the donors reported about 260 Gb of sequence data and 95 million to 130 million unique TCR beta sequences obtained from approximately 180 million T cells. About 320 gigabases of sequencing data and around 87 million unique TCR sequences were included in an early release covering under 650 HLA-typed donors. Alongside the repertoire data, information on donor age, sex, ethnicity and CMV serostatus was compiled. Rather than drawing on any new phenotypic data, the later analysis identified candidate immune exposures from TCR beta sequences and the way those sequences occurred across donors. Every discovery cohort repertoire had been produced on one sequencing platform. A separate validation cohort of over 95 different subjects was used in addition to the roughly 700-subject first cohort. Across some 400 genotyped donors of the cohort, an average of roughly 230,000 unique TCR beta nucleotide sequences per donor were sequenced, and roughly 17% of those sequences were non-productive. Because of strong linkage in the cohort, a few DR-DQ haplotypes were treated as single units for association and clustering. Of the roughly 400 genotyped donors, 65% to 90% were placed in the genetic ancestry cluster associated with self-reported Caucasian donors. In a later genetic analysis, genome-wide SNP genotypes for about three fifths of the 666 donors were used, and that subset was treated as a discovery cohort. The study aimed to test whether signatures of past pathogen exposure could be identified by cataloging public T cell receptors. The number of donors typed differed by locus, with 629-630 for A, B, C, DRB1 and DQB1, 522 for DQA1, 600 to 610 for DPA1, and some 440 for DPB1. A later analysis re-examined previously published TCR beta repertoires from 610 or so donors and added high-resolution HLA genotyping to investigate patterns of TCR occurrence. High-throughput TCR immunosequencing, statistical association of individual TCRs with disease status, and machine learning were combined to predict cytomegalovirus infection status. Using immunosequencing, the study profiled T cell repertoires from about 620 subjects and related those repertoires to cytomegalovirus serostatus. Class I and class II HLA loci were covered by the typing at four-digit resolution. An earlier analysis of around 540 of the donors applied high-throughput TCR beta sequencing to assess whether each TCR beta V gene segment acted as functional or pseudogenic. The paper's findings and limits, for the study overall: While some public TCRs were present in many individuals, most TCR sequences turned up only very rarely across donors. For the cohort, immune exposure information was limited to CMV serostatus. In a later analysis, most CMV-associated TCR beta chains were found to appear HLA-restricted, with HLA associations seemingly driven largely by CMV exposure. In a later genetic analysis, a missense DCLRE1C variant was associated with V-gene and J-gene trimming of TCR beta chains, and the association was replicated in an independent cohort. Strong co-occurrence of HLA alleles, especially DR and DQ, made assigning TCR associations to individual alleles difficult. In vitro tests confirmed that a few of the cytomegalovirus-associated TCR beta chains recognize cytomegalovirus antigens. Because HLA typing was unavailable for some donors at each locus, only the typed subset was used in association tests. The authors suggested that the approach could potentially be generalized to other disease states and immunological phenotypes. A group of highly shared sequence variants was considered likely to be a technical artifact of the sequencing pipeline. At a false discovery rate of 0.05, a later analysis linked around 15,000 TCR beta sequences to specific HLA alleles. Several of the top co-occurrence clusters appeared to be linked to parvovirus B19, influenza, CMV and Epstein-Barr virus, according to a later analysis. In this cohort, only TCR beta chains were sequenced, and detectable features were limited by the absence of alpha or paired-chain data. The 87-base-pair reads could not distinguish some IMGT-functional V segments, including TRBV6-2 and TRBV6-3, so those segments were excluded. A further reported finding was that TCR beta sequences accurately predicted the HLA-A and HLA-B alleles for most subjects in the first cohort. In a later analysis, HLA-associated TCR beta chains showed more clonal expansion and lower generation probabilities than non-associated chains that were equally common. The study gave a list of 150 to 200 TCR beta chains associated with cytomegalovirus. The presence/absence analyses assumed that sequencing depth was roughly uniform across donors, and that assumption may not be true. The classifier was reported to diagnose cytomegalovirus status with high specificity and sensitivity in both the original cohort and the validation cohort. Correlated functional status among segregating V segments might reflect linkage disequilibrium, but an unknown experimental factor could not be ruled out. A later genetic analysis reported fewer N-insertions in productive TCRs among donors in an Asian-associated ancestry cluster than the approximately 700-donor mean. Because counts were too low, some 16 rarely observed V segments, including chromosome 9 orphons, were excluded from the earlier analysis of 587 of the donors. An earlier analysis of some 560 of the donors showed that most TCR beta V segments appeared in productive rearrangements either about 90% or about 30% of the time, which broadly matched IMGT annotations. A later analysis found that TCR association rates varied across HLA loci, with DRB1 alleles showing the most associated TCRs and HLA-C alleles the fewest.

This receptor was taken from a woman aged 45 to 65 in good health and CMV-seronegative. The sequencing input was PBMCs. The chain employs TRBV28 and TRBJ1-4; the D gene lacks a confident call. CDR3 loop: CASSSRRREEKLFF. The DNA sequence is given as TGTGCCAGCAGTAGTCGTCGGCGGGAGGAAAAACTGTTTTTT.